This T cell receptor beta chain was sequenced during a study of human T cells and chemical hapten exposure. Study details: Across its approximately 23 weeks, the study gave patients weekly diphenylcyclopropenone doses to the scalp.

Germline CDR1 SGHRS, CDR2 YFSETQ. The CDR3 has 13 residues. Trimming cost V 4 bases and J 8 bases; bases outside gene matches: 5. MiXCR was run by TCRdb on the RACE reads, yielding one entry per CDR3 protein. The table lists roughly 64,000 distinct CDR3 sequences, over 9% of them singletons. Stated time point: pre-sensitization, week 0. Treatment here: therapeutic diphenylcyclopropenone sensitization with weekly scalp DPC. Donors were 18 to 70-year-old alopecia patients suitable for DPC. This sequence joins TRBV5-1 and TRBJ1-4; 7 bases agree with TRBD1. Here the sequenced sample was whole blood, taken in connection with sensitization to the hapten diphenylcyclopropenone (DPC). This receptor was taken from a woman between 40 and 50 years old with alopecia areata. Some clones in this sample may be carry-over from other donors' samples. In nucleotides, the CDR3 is TGCGCCAGCAGCGGGGGACAGCGCGAAAAACTGTTTTTT. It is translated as CASSGGQREKLFF.